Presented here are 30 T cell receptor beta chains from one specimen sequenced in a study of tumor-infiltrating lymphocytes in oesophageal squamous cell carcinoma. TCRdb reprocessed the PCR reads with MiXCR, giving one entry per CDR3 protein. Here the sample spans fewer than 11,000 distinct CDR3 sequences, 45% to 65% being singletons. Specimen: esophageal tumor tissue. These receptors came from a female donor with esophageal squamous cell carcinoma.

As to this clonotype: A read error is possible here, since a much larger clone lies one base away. Written as DNA, the CDR3 is TGTGTCAGCAGCTTAGAGGGGGGTTTC. As protein: CVSSLEGGF. The chain combines TRBV7-4 with TRBJ2-4; D tentatively fits TRBD1 or TRBD2 (6 bases each). CDR3 length: 9 residues. Germline CDR1 SGHVT, CDR2 SQSDAQ.

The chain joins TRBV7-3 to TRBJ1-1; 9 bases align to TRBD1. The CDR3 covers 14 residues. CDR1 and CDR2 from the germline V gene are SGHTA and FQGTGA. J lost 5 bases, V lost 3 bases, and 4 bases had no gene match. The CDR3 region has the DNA TGTGCCAGCAGCTTCACAGGGGGCAATACTGAAGCTTTCTTT. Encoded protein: CASSFTGGNTEAFF.

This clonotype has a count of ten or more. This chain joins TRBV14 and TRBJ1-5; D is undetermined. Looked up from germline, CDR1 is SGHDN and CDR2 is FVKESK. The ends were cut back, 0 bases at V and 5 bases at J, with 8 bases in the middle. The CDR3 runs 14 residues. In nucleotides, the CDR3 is TGTGCCAGCAGCCAAGATGGAGGAGATCAGCCCCAGCATTTT. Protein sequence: CASSQDGGDQPQHF. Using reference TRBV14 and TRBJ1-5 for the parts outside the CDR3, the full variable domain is EAGVTQFPSHSVIEKGQTVTLRCDPISGHDNLYWYRRVMGKEIKFLLHFVKESKQDESGMPNNRFLAERTGGTYSTLKVQPAELEDSGVYFCASSQDGGDQPQHFGDGTRLSIL.

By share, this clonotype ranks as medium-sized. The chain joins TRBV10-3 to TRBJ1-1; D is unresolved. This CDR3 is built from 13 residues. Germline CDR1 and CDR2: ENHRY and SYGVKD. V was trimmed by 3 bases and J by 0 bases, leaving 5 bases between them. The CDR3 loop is CAISDSMNTEAFF. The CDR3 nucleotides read TGTGCCATCAGTGACTCAATGAACACTGAAGCTTTCTTT.

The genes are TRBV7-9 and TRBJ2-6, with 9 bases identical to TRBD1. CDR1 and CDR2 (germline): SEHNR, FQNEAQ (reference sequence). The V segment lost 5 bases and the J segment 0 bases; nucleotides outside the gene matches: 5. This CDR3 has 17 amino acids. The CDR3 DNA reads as TGTGCCAGCAGCCTGACAGGGGGAGTCTCTGGGGCCAACGTCCTGACTTTC. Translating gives CASSLTGGVSGANVLTF.

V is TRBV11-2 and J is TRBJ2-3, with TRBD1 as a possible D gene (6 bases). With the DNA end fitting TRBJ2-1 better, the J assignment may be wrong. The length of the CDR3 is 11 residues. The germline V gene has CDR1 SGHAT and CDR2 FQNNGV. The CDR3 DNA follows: TGTGCCAGCAGCTGGACAGATGAGCAGTTCTTC. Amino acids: CASSWTDEQFF.

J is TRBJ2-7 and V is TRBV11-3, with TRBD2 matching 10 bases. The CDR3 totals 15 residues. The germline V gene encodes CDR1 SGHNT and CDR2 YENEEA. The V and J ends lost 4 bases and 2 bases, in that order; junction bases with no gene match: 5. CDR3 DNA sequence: TGTGCCAGCAGCTCATTAGCGGGAGGAGCCTACGAGCAGTACTTC. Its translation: CASSSLAGGAYEQYF.

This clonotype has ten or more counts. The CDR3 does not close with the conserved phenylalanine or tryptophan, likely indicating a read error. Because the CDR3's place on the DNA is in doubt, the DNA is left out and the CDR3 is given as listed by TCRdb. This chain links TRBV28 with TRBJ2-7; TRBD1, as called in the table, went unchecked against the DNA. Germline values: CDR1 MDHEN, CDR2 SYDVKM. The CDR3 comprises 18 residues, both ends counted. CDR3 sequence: CASSLGSRGQYYGYTFGS.

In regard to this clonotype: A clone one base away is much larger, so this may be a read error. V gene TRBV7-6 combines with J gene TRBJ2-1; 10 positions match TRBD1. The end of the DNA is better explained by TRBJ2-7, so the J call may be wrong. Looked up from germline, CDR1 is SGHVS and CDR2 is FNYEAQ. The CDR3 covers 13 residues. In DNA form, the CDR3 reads TGTGCCAGCATCTCGACAGGGGGCAATGAGCAGTACTTC. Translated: CASISTGGNEQYF.

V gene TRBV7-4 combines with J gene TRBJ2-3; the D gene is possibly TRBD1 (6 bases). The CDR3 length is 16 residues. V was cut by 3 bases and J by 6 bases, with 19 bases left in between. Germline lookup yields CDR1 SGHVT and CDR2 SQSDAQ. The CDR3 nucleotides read TGTGCCAGCAGCTTTAGCAGGGGACAACACTTGGATACGCAGTATTTT. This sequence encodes CASSFSRGQHLDTQYF. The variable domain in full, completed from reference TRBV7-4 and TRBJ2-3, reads GAGVSQSPRYKVAKRGRDVALRCDSISGHVTLYWYRQTLGQGSEVLTYSQSDAQRDKSGRPSGRFSAERPERSVSTLKIQRTEQGDSAVYLCASSFSRGQHLDTQYFGPGTRLTVL.

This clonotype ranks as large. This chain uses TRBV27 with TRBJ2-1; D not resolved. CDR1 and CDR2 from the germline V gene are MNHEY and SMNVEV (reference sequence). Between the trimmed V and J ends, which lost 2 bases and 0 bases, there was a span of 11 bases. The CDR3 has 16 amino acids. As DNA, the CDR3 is TGTGCCAGCAGTTTACGGGCCTCGCGCTCCTACAATGAGCAGTTCTTC. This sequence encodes CASSLRASRSYNEQFF.

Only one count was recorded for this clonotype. CDR3 in amino acids: CASGSPRDSSYEQYF. CDR3 DNA: TGTGCTAGTGGTTCTCCCCGGGACAGCTCCTACGAGCAGTACTTC. The chain carries TRBV12-5 and TRBJ2-1; 7 bases are a match to TRBD1. The last part of the DNA fits TRBJ2-7 better; the J call may be wrong. Germline CDR1 and CDR2: LGHNT and FRNRAP. CDR3 length: 15 residues.

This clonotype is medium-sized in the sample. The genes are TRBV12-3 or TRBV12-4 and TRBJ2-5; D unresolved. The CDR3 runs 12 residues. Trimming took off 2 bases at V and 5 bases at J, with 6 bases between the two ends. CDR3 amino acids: CASSLFAETQYF. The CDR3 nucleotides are TGTGCCAGCAGTTTATTTGCGGAGACCCAGTACTTC.

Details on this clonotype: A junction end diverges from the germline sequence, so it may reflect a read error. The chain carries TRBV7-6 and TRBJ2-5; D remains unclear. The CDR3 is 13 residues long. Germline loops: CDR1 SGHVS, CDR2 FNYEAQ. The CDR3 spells CASSQTPRETQYF. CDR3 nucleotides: TGTGCTAGCAGCCAAACCCCGAGAGAGACCCAGTACTTC.

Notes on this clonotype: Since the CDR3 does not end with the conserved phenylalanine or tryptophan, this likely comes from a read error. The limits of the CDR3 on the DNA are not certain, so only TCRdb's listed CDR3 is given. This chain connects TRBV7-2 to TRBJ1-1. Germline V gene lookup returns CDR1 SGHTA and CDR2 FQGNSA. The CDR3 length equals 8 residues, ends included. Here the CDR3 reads CASSHFLG.

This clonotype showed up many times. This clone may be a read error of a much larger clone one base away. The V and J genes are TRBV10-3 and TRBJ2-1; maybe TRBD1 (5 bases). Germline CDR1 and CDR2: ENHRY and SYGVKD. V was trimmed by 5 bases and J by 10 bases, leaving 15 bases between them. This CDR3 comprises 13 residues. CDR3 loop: CAISLGGAYEQFF. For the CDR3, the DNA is TGTGCCATCAGTTTGGGTGGGGCCTACGAGCAGTTCTTC.

The DNA of the CDR3 is TGTGCCAGCAGCTCCTCATTCCAAGAGACCCAGTACTTC. Encoded protein: CASSSSFQETQYF. The chain carries TRBV7-3 and TRBJ2-5; D ambiguous. The ends were cut back, 4 bases at V and 1 base at J, with 7 bases in the middle. CDR3 length: 13 amino acids. In germline, CDR1 is SGHTA, CDR2 FQGTGA.

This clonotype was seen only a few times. The CDR3 here is CASSLGTADTQYF. DNA of the CDR3: TGTGCCAGCAGCTTGGGGACGGCAGATACGCAGTATTTT. This rearrangement joins TRBV7-2 to TRBJ2-3; D might be TRBD1 or TRBD2, each matching 5 bases. Germline V lookup: CDR1 SGHTA, CDR2 FQGNSA. Trimming took off 3 bases at V and 4 bases at J, with 8 bases between the two ends. This CDR3 comprises 13 residues.

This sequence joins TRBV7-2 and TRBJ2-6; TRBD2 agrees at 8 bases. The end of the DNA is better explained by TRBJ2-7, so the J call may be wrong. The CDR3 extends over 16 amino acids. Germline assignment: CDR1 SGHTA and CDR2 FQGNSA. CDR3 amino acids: CASSYRSGAAFYEQYF. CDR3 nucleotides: TGTGCCAGCAGCTATCGTAGCGGGGCGGCCTTTTACGAGCAGTACTTC.

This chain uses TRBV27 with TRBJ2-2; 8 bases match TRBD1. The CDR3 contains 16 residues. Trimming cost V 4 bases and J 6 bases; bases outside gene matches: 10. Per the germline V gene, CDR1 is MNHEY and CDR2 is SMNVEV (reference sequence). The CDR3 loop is CASSYRQGQNPGELFF. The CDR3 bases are TGTGCCAGCAGTTACCGACAGGGGCAAAACCCCGGGGAGCTGTTTTTT.

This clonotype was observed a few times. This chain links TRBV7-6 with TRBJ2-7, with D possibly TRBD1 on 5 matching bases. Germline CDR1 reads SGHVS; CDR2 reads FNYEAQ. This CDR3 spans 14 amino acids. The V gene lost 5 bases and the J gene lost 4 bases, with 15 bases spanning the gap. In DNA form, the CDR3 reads TGTGCCAGCAGCCCCCGGGCCAAGGGGTACGAGCAGTACTTC. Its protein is CASSPRAKGYEQYF.

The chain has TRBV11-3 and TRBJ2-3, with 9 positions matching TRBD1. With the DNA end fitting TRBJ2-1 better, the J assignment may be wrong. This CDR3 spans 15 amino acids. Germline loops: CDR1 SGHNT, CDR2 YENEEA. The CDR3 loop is CASSFRTGEGNEQFF. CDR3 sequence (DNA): TGTGCCAGCAGCTTTCGGACAGGGGAAGGAAATGAGCAGTTCTTC.

The CDR3 is CASSFPRALSSGGYNEQFF. The CDR3 DNA follows: TGTGCCAGCAGTTTCCCCCGGGCTCTTTCAAGCGGGGGCTACAATGAGCAGTTCTTC. The chain combines TRBV28 with TRBJ2-1; TRBD2 agrees at 8 bases. CDR1 is MDHEN, CDR2 SYDVKM, per germline. The V gene end was trimmed by 3 bases and the J gene end by 3 bases; junction bases not matched to a gene: 16. The CDR3 totals 19 residues.

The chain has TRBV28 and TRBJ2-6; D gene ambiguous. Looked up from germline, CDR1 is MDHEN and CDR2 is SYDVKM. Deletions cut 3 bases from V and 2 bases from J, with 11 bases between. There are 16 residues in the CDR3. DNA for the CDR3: TGTGCCAGCAGTTTTGAGCGACACCCTGGGGCCAACGTCCTGACTTTC. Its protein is CASSFERHPGANVLTF. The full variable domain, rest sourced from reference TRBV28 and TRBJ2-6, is DVKVTQSSRYLVKRTGEKVFLECVQDMDHENMFWYRQDPGLGLRLIYFSYDVKMKEKGDIPEGYSVSREKKERFSLILESASTNQTSMYLCASSFERHPGANVLTFGAGSRLTVL.

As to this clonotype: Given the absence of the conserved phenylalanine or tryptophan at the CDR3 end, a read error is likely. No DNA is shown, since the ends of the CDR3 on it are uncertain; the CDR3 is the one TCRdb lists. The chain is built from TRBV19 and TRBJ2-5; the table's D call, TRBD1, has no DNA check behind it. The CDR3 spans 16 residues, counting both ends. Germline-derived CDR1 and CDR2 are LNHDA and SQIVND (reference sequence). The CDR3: CASSMSAREYGYTFGS.

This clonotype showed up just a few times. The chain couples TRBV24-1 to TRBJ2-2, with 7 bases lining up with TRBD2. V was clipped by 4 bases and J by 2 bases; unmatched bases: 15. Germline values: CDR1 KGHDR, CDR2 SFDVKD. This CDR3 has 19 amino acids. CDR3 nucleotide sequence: TGTGCCACCAGTGAGTTGACCCCCCCTAGCGGCCCTAACACCGGGGAGCTGTTTTTT. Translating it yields CATSELTPPSGPNTGELFF.

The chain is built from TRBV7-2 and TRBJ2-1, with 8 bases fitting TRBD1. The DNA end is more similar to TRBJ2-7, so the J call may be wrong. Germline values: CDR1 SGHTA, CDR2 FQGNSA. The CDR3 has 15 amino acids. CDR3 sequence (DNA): TGTGCCAGCAGCAGATGGGACAGGCCCTCCTACGAGCAGTACTTC. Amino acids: CASSRWDRPSYEQYF.

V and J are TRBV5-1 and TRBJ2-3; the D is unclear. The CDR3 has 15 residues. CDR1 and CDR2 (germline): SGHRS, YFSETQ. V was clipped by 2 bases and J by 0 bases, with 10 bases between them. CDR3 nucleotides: TGCGCCAGCAGCTTAAGAGCAGAGAGCACAGATACGCAGTATTTT. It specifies CASSLRAESTDTQYF.

CDR3 DNA sequence: TGTGCCAGCAGCCCCCCTGGGTGGGACACTGAAGCTTTCTTT. This gives the protein CASSPPGWDTEAFF. The V gene is TRBV7-4, the J gene TRBJ2-3; D is ambiguous. The DNA end is more similar to TRBJ1-1, so the J call may be wrong. The CDR3 has 14 amino acids. The V gene's germline CDR1 is SGHVT and CDR2 SQSDAQ.

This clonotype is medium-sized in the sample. CDR3 sequence: CASIDRGGRAEAFF. The CDR3 DNA reads as TGTGCCAGCATTGACAGGGGGGGAAGAGCCGAAGCTTTCTTT. The chain carries TRBV6-1 and TRBJ1-1; TRBD1 aligns across 9 bases. Germline CDR1 reads MNHNS; CDR2 reads SASEGT. The V segment lost 7 bases and the J segment 8 bases; nucleotides outside the gene matches: 11. The CDR3 sequence is 14 residues long.